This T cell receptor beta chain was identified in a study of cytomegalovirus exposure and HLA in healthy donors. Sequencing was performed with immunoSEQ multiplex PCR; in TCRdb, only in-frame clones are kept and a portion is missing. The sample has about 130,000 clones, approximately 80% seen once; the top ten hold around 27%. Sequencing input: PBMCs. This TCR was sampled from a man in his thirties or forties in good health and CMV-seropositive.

The CDR3 loop is CASRPGTGAGANVLTF. The CDR3 coding sequence is TGTGCCAGCAGACCCGGGACAGGGGCAGGGGCCAACGTCCTGACTTTC. V is TRBV5-4 and J is TRBJ2-6; the match to TRBD1 covers 10 bases. CDR1 and CDR2 (germline): SGHNT, YYREEE (reference sequence). CDR3 length: 16 amino acids. V was pared by 5 bases and J by 4 bases, with 6 bases of the junction left unmatched. Full variable domain (remainder filled in from reference TRBV5-4 and TRBJ2-6): ETGVTQSPTHLIKTRGQQVTLRCSSQSGHNTVSWYQQALGQGPQFIFQYYREEENGRGNFPPRFSGLQFPNYSSELNVNALELDDSALYLCASRPGTGAGANVLTFGAGSRLTVL.